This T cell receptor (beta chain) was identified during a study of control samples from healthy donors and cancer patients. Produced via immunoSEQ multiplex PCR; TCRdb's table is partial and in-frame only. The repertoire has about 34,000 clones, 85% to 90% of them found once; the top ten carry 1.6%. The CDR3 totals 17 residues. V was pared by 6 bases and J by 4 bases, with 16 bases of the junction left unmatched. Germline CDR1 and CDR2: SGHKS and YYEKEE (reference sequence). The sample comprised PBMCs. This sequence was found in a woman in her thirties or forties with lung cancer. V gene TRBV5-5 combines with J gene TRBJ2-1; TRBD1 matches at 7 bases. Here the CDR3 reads CASKPPPGQQTYNEQFF. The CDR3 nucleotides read TGTGCCAGCAAACCACCCCCGGGACAGCAGACATACAATGAGCAGTTCTTC.